This TCR beta chain was identified in a study of regulatory T cells in long-lasting Graves disease. Arm-PCR of CDR3 regions and iRepertoire HTBI primers were the basis on which TCR beta libraries were built. MiXCR, run by TCRdb on the multiplex PCR reads, gives a single entry per CDR3 protein. Here the sample spans just over 600,000 distinct CDR3 sequences, approximately 15% being singletons. This clonotype showed up many times. This CDR3 comprises 14 residues. The germline V and J ends were trimmed by 7 bases and 3 bases, with 15 bases remaining between them. Time point: newly diagnosed GD, antithyroid drugs for less than 3 months. The TCR library was made from RNA that had been extracted from PBMCs in TRIzol. The sample also formed part of further work on T cells in Graves' hyperthyroidism and ophthalmopathy.

The sample consisted of peripheral blood mononuclear cells (PBMCs), taken at new diagnosis, from a patient treated with antithyroid drugs. This sequence originates from a woman aged 30 to 39 with Graves disease. The chain carries TRBV12-3 or TRBV12-4 and TRBJ2-5; D may match TRBD1 or TRBD2 (5 bases each). CDR3 sequence (DNA): TGTGCCAGCACCCAAGTAGGGACGAAAGAGACCCAGTACTTC. As protein: CASTQVGTKETQYF.